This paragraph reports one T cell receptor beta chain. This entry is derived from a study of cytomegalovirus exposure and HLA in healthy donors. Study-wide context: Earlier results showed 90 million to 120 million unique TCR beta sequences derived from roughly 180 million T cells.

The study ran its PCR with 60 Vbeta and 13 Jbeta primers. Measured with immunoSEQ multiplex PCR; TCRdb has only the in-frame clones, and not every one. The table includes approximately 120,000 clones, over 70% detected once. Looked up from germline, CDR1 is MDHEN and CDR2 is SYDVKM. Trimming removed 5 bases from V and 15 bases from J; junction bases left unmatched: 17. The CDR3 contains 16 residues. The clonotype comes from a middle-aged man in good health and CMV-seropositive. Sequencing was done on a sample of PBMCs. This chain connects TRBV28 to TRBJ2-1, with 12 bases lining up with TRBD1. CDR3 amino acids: CASSTPGQGAIGGLFF. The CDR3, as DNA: TGTGCCAGCAGTACCCCGGGACAGGGGGCCATCGGAGGGCTGTTCTTC.